The clone carrying this TCR beta chain was observed a few times. Its target is unknown. The data stem from a study of T-cell memory formation after mild COVID-19. Study-level background: Largely donor-specific TCR clusters were found.

TCR alpha and TCR beta cDNA libraries with sample barcodes and UMIs came from 5'RACE using constant-segment primers. TCRdb re-derived calls from the 5' RACE reads in MiXCR, one entry per CDR3 protein. Found here are some 350,000 distinct CDR3 sequences, approximately 15% of them singletons; the top ten hold approximately 20%. This CDR3 comprises 15 residues. The V and J ends lost 3 bases and 4 bases, in that order; junction bases with no gene match: 6. Germline CDR1 is ENHRY and CDR2 is SYGVKD. General study findings and limits: Shrinking CD4+ clones were chiefly CM and EM; CD8+ ones were chiefly EMRA. Researchers could not confirm that second-wave clones peaking on day 37 targeted SARS-CoV-2.

The sequenced material came from PBMCs or a T cell subset sorted from them (not recorded which). The V call is TRBV10-3, the J call TRBJ2-1; the match to TRBD2 covers 7 bases. This TCR was recovered from a man younger than 35 who had mild COVID-19 (a few samples of this study predate the infection). Cell type and time point are not known. CDR3 nucleotides: TGTGCCATCAGTGAAGCGGGGCCCCGTTACAATGAGCAGTTCTTC. It yields the protein CAISEAGPRYNEQFF.